This is a list of T cell receptor beta chains from one sample in a study of multiple sclerosis patients with progressive multifocal leukoencephalopathy. Sequencing was performed with immunoSEQ multiplex PCR; in TCRdb, only in-frame clones are kept and a portion is missing. The sample consists of around 30,000 clones, around 92% of them appearing once. The starting material was PBMCs, obtained from a patient treated with natalizumab. The receptors were gathered from a human donor with multiple sclerosis. Each CDR3 is given with its conserved first and last residue. The D gene is left open where the match is weak. For some rows the clone size is stated as once, few or many, or as a class when expanded; others skip it.

j_call: TRBJ1-2
d_call: .
clone_size: .
v_call: TRBV5-6
cdr3_nt: TGTGCCAGCAGCCCAGGTGGGTGGAATGACTATGGCTACACCTTC
cdr3_aa: CASSPGGWNDYGYTF

j_call: TRBJ1-1
d_call: .
clone_size: .
v_call: TRBV5-1
cdr3_nt: TGCGCCAGCGATACCGGTCTAGGGAACACTGAAGCTTTCTTT
cdr3_aa: CASDTGLGNTEAFF

j_call: TRBJ1-5
d_call: .
clone_size: once
v_call: TRBV19
cdr3_nt: TGTGCCAGTTCCTCCGATCTGGGTCAGCCCCAGCATTTT
cdr3_aa: CASSSDLGQPQHF

j_call: TRBJ2-7
d_call: .
clone_size: .
v_call: TRBV16
cdr3_nt: TGTGCCAGCAGCCAGCAGACGGGGCCCTCCTACGAGCAGTACTTC
cdr3_aa: CASSQQTGPSYEQYF

j_call: TRBJ1-5
d_call: .
clone_size: .
v_call: TRBV6-6
cdr3_nt: TGTGCCAGCAGCCATACCTTGGGCAATCAGCCCCAGCATTTT
cdr3_aa: CASSHTLGNQPQHF

j_call: TRBJ1-1
d_call: .
clone_size: .
v_call: TRBV20-1
cdr3_nt: TGCAGTGCTAGGGAGGTTGAAGCTTTCTTT
cdr3_aa: CSAREVEAFF

j_call: TRBJ2-2
d_call: TRBD1
clone_size: once
v_call: TRBV28
cdr3_nt: TGTGCCATCCCCCGACAGGGGCGGACCGGGGAGCTGTTTTTT
cdr3_aa: CAIPRQGRTGELFF

j_call: TRBJ2-3
d_call: .
clone_size: .
v_call: TRBV7-2
cdr3_nt: TGTGCCAGCAGCTTATACCGTGATACGCAGTATTTT
cdr3_aa: CASSLYRDTQYF

j_call: TRBJ2-1
d_call: .
clone_size: .
v_call: TRBV15
cdr3_nt: TGTGCCACCAGCGACCTCCGGGGGCGAAGTGAGCAGTTCTTC
cdr3_aa: CATSDLRGRSEQFF

j_call: TRBJ2-1
d_call: TRBD2
clone_size: .
v_call: TRBV7-3
cdr3_nt: TGTGCCAGCAAGGGTAGCGGGGTCAATGAGCAGTTCTTC
cdr3_aa: CASKGSGVNEQFF

j_call: TRBJ2-2
d_call: .
clone_size: .
v_call: TRBV11-2
cdr3_nt: TGTGCCAGCAGCTTAGATTGGGTCACCGGGGAGCTGTTTTTT
cdr3_aa: CASSLDWVTGELFF

j_call: TRBJ1-2
d_call: .
clone_size: once
v_call: TRBV19
cdr3_nt: TGTGCCAGTAGTAGCGGCGGAGGGTCGTATGGCTACACCTTC
cdr3_aa: CASSSGGGSYGYTF

j_call: TRBJ2-6
d_call: .
clone_size: .
v_call: TRBV7-9
cdr3_nt: TGTGCCAGCAGCCCCCCAAGTTTAGGAGTCTCTGGGGCCAACGTCCTGACTTTC
cdr3_aa: CASSPPSLGVSGANVLTF

j_call: TRBJ1-4
d_call: .
clone_size: once
v_call: TRBV7-2
cdr3_nt: TGTGCCAGCAGTTCAAGCGGCGGGGGGGGTGGCGAAAAACTGTTTTTT
cdr3_aa: CASSSSGGGGGEKLFF

j_call: TRBJ1-1
d_call: .
clone_size: once
v_call: TRBV27
cdr3_nt: TGTGCCAGTTCCGTGGGGATGAACACTGAAGCTTTCTTT
cdr3_aa: CASSVGMNTEAFF

j_call: TRBJ2-1
d_call: .
clone_size: .
v_call: TRBV29-1
cdr3_nt: TGCAGCGTTGTCGGGACCTATCCCCATGAGCAGTTCTTC
cdr3_aa: CSVVGTYPHEQFF

j_call: TRBJ1-5
d_call: .
clone_size: .
v_call: TRBV28
cdr3_nt: TGTGCCGGCAGTCCTTCGACGGGGGTCAATCAGCCCCAGCATTTT
cdr3_aa: CAGSPSTGVNQPQHF

j_call: TRBJ2-2
d_call: TRBD2
clone_size: .
v_call: TRBV7-9
cdr3_nt: TGTGCCAGCAGCCTTGGTCCTAGCGGGATCGCCGGGGAGCTGTTTTTT
cdr3_aa: CASSLGPSGIAGELFF

j_call: TRBJ1-2
d_call: TRBD1
clone_size: .
v_call: TRBV7-9
cdr3_nt: TGTGCCAGCAGCCCGGGACAGACCTATGGCTACACCTTC
cdr3_aa: CASSPGQTYGYTF

j_call: TRBJ2-3
d_call: .
clone_size: .
v_call: TRBV11-2
cdr3_nt: TGTGCCAGCAGCTTCTCCGGCCAGCAAAGGTGGGGATATTTT
cdr3_aa: CASSFSGQQRWGYF

j_call: TRBJ2-7
d_call: TRBD1
clone_size: .
v_call: TRBV27
cdr3_nt: TGTGCCAGCCGGATGGACAGGGAGGCTCCCTACGAGCAGTACTTC
cdr3_aa: CASRMDREAPYEQYF

j_call: TRBJ1-2
d_call: .
clone_size: .
v_call: TRBV7-8
cdr3_nt: TGTGCCAGCAGCTGGGACGGGTATGGCTACACCTTC
cdr3_aa: CASSWDGYGYTF

j_call: TRBJ2-7
d_call: TRBD1
clone_size: .
v_call: TRBV7-2
cdr3_nt: TGTGCCAGCAGCCCTCAACTGGACAGGGCGTTCCCCTACGAGCAGTACTTC
cdr3_aa: CASSPQLDRAFPYEQYF

j_call: TRBJ1-1
d_call: TRBD1
clone_size: .
v_call: TRBV12-5
cdr3_nt: TGTGCTAGTGGTTTGGAATGGACAGGGGGCACTGAAGCTTTCTTT
cdr3_aa: CASGLEWTGGTEAFF

j_call: TRBJ2-3
d_call: TRBD2
clone_size: .
v_call: TRBV27
cdr3_nt: TGTGCCAGCAGTCCGAGCGGGAGCGGGGCAGATACGCAGTATTTT
cdr3_aa: CASSPSGSGADTQYF

j_call: TRBJ2-2
d_call: TRBD1
clone_size: few
v_call: TRBV11-2
cdr3_nt: TGTGCCAGCAGCCCGCGACACACCGGGACAGGCCCCGGGGAGCTGTTTTTT
cdr3_aa: CASSPRHTGTGPGELFF